The entry below gives a single T cell receptor beta chain sequence along with its context. As yet, its antigen is unknown. Within the sample, other DNA sequences also encode this same CDR3. Noted treatment: some 20 received Ad26.COV2.S at low or high dose, single or two shots; roughly five received placebo; per-sample allocation not given. Sampling happened 63 days after the first vaccine or placebo injection. Whoever gave the sample was an adult aged 18-55 years in Boston. Vaccine was an Ad26 vector expressing Wuhan-strain SARS-CoV-2 spike. This sample was included in a study of Ad26.COV2.S vaccination and SARS-CoV-2 variants. The wider study: Donor allocation was to the COV1001 Ad26.COV2.S trial arm. General study points: Vaccinees and placebo recipients showed similar non-spike TCR breadth.

CDR3 length equals 14 residues. Per germline, CDR1 SGDLS and CDR2 YYNGEE. The V and J ends lost 0 bases and 2 bases respectively, with 8 bases between them. Only in-frame clones appear in the TCRdb table, and some are missing; sequencing was by immunoSEQ multiplex PCR. The table has roughly 680,000 clones, around 90% seen once. The starting material was peripheral blood, obtained in a trial of Ad26.COV2.S vaccine versus placebo. The sequence derives from a person between 18 and 59 years old who received the Ad26.COV2.S COVID-19 vaccine or a placebo. This chain links TRBV9 with TRBJ1-2, with D maybe TRBD1 (5 bases). CDR3: CASSVAGGNYGYTF. The CDR3 nucleotides are TGTGCCAGCAGCGTAGCTGGGGGGAACTATGGCTACACCTTC.